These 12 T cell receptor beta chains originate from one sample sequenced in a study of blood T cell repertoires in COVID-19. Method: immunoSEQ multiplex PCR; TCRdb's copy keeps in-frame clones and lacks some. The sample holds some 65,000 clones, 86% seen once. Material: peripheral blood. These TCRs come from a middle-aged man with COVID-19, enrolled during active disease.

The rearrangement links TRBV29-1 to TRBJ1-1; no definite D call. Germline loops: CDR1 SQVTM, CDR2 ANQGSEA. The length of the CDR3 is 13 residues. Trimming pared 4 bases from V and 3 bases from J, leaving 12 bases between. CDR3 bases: TGCAGCGTTGTGGTGGCGCGGGACACTGAAGCTTTCTTT. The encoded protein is CSVVVARDTEAFF.

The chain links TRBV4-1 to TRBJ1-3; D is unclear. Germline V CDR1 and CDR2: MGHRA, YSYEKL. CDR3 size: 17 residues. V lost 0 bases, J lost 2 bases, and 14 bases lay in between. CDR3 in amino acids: CASSQEQASITGNTIYF. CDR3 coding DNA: TGCGCCAGCAGCCAAGAGCAGGCATCGATAACTGGAAACACCATATATTTT.

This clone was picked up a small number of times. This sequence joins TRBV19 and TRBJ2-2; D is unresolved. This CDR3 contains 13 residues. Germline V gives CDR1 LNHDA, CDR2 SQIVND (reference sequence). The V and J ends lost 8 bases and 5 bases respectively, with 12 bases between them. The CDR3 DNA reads TGTGCCAGTGCGATTCGGGTTACCGGGGAGCTGTTTTTT. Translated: CASAIRVTGELFF.

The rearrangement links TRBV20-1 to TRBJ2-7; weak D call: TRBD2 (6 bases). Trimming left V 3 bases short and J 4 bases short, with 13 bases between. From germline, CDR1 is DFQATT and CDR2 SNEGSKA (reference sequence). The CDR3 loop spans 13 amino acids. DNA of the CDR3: TGCAGTGCTAGTAGAAGCGGACTATACGAGCAGTACTTC. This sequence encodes CSASRSGLYEQYF.

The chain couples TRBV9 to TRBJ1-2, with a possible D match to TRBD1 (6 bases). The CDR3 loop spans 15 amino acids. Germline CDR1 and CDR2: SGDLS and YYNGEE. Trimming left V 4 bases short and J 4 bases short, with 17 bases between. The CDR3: CASSPGGRGGYGYTF. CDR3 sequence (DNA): TGTGCCAGCAGCCCAGGCGGCAGGGGTGGCTATGGCTACACCTTC.

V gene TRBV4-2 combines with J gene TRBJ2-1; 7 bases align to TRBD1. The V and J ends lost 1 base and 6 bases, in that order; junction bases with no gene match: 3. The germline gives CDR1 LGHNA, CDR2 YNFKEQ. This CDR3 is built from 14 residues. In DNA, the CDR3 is TGTGCCAGCAGCCAAGCCTCAGGGGGCAATGAGCAGTTCTTC. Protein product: CASSQASGGNEQFF.

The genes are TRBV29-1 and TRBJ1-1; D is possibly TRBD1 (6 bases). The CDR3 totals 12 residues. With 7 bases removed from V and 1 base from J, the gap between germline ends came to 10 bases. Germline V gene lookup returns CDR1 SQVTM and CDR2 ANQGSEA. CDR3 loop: CSGGQPNTEAFF. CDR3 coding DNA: TGCAGCGGGGGACAACCGAACACTGAAGCTTTCTTT.

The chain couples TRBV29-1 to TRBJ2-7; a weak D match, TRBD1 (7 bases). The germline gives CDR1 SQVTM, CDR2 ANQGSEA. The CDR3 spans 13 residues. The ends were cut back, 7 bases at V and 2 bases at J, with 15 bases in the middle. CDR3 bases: TGCAGCGCAAAAGGAGGGGGCGCCTACGAGCAGTACTTC. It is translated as CSAKGGGAYEQYF.

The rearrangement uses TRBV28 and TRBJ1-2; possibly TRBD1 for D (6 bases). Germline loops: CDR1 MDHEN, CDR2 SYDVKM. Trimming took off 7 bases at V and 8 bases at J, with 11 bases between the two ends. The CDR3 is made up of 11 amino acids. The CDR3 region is CASTKDRGYTF. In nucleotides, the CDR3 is TGTGCCAGCACCAAAGACAGGGGCTACACCTTC.

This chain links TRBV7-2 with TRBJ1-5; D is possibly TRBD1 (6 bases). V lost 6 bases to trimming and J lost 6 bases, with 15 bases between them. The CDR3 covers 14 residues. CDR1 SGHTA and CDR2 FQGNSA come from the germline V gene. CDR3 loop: CASSRDTGSQPQHF. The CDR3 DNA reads TGTGCCAGCAGTCGGGACACGGGGAGTCAGCCCCAGCATTTT. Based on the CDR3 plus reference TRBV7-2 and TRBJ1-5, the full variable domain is GAGVSQSPSNKVTEKGKDVELRCDPISGHTALYWYRQSLGQGLEFLIYFQGNSAPDKSGLPSDRFSAERTGGSVSTLTIQRTQQEDSAVYLCASSRDTGSQPQHFGDGTRLSIL.

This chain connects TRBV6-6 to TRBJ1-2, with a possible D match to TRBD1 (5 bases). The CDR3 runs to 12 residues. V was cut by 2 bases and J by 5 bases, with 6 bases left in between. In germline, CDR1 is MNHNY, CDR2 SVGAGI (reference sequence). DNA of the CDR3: TGTGCCAGCAGTTACCGACAGTATGGCTACACCTTC. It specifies CASSYRQYGYTF.

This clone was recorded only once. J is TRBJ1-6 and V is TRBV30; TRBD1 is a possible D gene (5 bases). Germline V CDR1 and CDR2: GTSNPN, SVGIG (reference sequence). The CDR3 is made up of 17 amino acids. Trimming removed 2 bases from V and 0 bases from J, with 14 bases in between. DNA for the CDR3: TGTGCCTGGAGTACCTCCAGGGTGAGCTCCTATAATTCACCCCTCCACTTT. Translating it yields CAWSTSRVSSYNSPLHF.